Reported below is one T cell receptor beta chain. Its antigen remains unknown. PCR was performed using 60 Vbeta and 13 Jbeta primers. TCRdb keeps only in-frame clones here, not all; method: immunoSEQ multiplex PCR. The data contain around 180,000 clones, approximately 80% of them singletons. These data originate in a study of cytomegalovirus exposure and HLA in healthy donors. V lost 3 bases to trimming and J lost 4 bases; unmatched junction nucleotides: 5. Germline V gene lookup returns CDR1 SGHRS and CDR2 YFSETQ. The CDR3 length is 14 residues. Findings and limits, study-wide: In the analysis, some V segments, TRBV6-2 and TRBV6-3 included, were excluded as indistinguishable.

The chain joins TRBV5-1 to TRBJ2-7; 9 positions agree with TRBD1. This TCR was sampled from a girl under 10 years old in good health and CMV-seropositive. The sample consisted of PBMCs. The CDR3, as DNA: TGCGCCAGCAGCTCCGGGACAGGGAAATACGAGCAGTACTTC. It encodes CASSSGTGKYEQYF.